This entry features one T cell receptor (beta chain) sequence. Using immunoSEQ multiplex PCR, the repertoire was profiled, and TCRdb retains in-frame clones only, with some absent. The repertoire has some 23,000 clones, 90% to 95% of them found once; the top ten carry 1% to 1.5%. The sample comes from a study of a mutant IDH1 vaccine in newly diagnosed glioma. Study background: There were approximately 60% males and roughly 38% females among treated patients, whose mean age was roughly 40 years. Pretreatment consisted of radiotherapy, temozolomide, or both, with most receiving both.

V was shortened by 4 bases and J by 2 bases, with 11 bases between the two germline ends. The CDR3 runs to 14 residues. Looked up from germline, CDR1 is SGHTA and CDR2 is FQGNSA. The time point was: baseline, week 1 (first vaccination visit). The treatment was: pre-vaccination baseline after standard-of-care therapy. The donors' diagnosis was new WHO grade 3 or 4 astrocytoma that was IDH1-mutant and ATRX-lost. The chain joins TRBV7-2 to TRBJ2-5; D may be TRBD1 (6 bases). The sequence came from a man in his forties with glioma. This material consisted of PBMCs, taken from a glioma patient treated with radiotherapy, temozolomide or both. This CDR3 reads CASSSRQVQETQYF. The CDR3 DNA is TGTGCCAGCAGCTCGAGACAGGTTCAAGAGACCCAGTACTTC.